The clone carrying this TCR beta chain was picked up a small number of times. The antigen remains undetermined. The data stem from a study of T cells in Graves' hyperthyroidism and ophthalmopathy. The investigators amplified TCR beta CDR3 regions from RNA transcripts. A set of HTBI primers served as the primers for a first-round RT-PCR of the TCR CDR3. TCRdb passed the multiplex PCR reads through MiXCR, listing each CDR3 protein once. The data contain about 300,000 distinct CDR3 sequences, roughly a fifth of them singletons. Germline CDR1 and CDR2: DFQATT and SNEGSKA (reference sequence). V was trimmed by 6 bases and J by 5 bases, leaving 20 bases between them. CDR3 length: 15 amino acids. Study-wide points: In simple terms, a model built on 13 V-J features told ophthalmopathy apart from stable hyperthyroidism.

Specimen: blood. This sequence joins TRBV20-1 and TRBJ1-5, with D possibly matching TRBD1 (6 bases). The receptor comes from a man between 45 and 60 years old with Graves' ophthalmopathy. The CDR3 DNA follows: TGCAGTGCATGGGGGGGCAGGGGATCGTATCAGCCCCAGCATTTT. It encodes CSAWGGRGSYQPQHF.